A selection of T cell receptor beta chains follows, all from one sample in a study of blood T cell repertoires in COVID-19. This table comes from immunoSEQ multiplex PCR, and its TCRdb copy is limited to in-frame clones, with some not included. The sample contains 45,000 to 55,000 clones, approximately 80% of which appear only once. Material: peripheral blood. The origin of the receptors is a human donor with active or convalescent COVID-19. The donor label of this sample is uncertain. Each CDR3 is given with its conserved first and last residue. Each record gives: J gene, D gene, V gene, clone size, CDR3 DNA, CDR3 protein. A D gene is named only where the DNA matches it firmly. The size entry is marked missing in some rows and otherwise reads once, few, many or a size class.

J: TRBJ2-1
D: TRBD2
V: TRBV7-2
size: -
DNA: TGTGCCAGCAGCCCCGGTGTGGGCGGGAGAGGTAGGAATGAGCAGTTCTTC
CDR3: CASSPGVGGRGRNEQFF

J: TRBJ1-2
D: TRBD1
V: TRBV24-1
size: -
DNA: TGTGCCACCAGTGATACAGGGGGGGGGCCTAGTGATGGCTACACCTTC
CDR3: CATSDTGGGPSDGYTF

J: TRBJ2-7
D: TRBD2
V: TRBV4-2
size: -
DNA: TGTGCCAGCAGCCGAGATAGCGGGAGCAACTACGAGCAGTACTTC
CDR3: CASSRDSGSNYEQYF

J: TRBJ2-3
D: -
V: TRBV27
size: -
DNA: TGTGCCAGCAGTTCAATCGGGGTCTCCACAGATACGCAGTATTTT
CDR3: CASSSIGVSTDTQYF

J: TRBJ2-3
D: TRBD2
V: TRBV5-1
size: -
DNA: TGCGCCAGCAGCTCGACTAGCGAAGGCACAGATACGCAGTATTTT
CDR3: CASSSTSEGTDTQYF

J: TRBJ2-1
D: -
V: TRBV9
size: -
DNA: TGTGCCAGCAGCGTGGGCCCTTTATCCCACGGGTTCTTC
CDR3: CASSVGPLSHGFF

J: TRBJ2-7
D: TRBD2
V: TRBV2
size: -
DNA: TGTGCCAGCAGTGAAGCGCCCGGGACTAGCGGACCCTACGAGCAGTACTTC
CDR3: CASSEAPGTSGPYEQYF

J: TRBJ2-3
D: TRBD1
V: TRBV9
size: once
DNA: TGTGCCAGCAGCGCTGGGACAGGGAGCGATACGCAGTATTTT
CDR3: CASSAGTGSDTQYF

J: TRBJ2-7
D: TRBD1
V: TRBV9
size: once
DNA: TGTGCCAGCAGTGTGACAGGGGGCTACGAGCAGTACTTC
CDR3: CASSVTGGYEQYF

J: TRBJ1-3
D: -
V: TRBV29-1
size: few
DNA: TGCAGCGTTCTAAACTCTGGAAACACCATATATTTT
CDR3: CSVLNSGNTIYF

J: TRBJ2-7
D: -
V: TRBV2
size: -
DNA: TGTGCCAGCACCCCCCAAACAACCTCCTACGAGCAGTACTTC
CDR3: CASTPQTTSYEQYF

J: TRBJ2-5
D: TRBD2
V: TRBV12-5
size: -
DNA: TGTGCTAGTGCCAACGGGACTAGTCGCGTTCGGGAGACCCAGTACTTC
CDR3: CASANGTSRVRETQYF

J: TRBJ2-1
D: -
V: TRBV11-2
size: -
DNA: TGTGCCAGCAGCTCTTCCGGGACAGGGAGTCTAGCGGGAATAGATGAGCAGTTCTTC
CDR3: CASSSSGTGSLAGIDEQFF

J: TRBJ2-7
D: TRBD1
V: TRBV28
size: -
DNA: TGTGCCAGCAGTTTATTCGGACAGGTTCTCCACGAGCAGTACTTC
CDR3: CASSLFGQVLHEQYF

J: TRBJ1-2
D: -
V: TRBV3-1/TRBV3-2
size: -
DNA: TGTGCCAGCAGCCAAAAAGTGTCGGGCGGGGGCTACACCTTC
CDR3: CASSQKVSGGGYTF

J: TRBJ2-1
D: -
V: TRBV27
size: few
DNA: TGTGCCAGCAGTTTAAGCGGGCGCGCCAGAAACAATGAGCAGTTCTTC
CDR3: CASSLSGRARNNEQFF

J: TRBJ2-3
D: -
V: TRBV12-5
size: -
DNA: TGTGCTAGTGGTTTGGACAGGAGTAGCACAGATACGCAGTATTTT
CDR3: CASGLDRSSTDTQYF

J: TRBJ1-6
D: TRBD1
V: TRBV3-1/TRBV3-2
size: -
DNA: TGTGCCAGCACGCCGGGACAGGGACATAATTCACCCCTCCACTTT
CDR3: CASTPGQGHNSPLHF

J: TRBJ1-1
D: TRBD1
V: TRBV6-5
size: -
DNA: TGTGCCAGCAAGAGCCGGGACAGGGGGCTCGAAGCTTTCTTT
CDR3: CASKSRDRGLEAFF

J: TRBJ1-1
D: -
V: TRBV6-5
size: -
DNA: TGTGCCAGCACCGTGGGGGGGAACACTGAAGCTTTCTTT
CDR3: CASTVGGNTEAFF

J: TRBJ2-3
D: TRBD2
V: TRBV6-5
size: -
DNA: TGTGCCAGCAGTTACTCGGTTGCGGGAGGACTAGATACGCAGTATTTT
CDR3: CASSYSVAGGLDTQYF

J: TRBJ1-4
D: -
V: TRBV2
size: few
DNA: TGTGCCAGCAGTGATCGTGCAGCGACTAATGAAAAACTGTTTTTT
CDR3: CASSDRAATNEKLFF

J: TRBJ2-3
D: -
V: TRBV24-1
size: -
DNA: TGTGCCACCAGTGATGGGTCCTGGAGGCTTGGGGATACGCAGTATTTT
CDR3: CATSDGSWRLGDTQYF

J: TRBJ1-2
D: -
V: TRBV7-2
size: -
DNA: TGTGCCAGCAGCTTAAATAGGGGTCTAGGCTACACCTTC
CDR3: CASSLNRGLGYTF

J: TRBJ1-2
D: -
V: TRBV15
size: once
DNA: TGTGCCACCAGCAGCAGGGATGGCTACACCTTC
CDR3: CATSSRDGYTF

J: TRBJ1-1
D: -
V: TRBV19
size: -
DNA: TGTGCCAGTAGTATAGATCCCGGCAGGGTGGGGACTGAAGCTTTCTTT
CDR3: CASSIDPGRVGTEAFF

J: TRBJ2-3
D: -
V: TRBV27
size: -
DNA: TGTGCCAGCAGTTTCAAAGGACAGTCCACAGATACGCAGTATTTT
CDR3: CASSFKGQSTDTQYF

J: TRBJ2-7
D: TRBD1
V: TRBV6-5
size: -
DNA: TGTGCCAGCAGTTCGGACAGGGCGTCCTACGAGCAGTACTTC
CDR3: CASSSDRASYEQYF

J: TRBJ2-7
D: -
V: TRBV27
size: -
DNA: TGTGCCAGCACCCCCCCCCAGGGCGGAGACTCCTACGAGCAGTACTTC
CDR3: CASTPPQGGDSYEQYF

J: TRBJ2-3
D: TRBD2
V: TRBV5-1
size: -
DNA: TGCGCCAGCAGCTTGGGGGCGAGCGGGACCACAGATACGCAGTATTTT
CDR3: CASSLGASGTTDTQYF

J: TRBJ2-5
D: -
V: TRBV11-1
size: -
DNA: TGTGCCAGCAGCTTATCTTGGACAGCCCAAGAGACCCAGTACTTC
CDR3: CASSLSWTAQETQYF

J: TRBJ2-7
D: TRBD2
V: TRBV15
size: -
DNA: TGTGCCACCAGCTTCCCGCGGGCGGGAGGGAGTTACGAGCAGTACTTC
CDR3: CATSFPRAGGSYEQYF

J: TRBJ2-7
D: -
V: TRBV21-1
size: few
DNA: TGTGCCAGCAGCAAAGTAACTAGCGGGAGTTGGGCTGGGGAGCAGTACTTC
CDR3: CASSKVTSGSWAGEQYF

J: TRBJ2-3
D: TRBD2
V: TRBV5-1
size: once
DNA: TGCGCCAGCAGCTTGAAGCGGGAGGGCCAAGATACGCAGTATTTT
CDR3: CASSLKREGQDTQYF

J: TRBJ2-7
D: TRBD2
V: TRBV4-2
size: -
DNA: TGTGCCAGCAGCCCCGGGACTAGCCCGACCTACGAGCAGTACTTC
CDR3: CASSPGTSPTYEQYF

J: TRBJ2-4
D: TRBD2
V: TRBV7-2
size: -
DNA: TGTGCCAGCAGCTCCGGGACTAGCGGGAGAGTTAACTTC
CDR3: CASSSGTSGRVNF

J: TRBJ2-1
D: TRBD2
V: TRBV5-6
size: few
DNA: TGTGCCAGCAGCGGACGACTAGCGGGAGTTTCTAATGAGCAGTTCTTC
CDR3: CASSGRLAGVSNEQFF

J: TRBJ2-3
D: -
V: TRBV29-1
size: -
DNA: TGCAGCGTTGAGCGGGAAACAGATACGCAGTATTTT
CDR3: CSVERETDTQYF

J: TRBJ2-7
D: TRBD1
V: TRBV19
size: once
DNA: TGTGCCAGTCGGGACAGGACCTACGAGCAGTACTTC
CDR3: CASRDRTYEQYF

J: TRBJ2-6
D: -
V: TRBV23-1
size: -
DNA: TGCGCCAGCAGTCATAGTAAGGGAGCTGGGGCCAACGTCCTGACTTTC
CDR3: CASSHSKGAGANVLTF

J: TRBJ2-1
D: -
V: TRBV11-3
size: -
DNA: TGTGCCAGCAGCTCACCGATCTTGACAGCCTACAATGAGCAGTTCTTC
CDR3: CASSSPILTAYNEQFF

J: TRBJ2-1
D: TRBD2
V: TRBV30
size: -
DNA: TGTGCCTGGAGTGGTTTAGGACTAGCGGGAACTGAGCAGTTCTTC
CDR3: CAWSGLGLAGTEQFF

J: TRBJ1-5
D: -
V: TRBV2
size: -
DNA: TGTGCCAGCAGTGAAGCAGGGGGATACAATCAGCCCCAGCATTTT
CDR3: CASSEAGGYNQPQHF

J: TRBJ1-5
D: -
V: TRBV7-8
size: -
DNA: TGTGCCAGCAGCCAGAACAGGGAGAATCAGCCCCAGCATTTT
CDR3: CASSQNRENQPQHF

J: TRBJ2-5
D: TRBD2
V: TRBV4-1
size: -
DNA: TGCGCCAGCAGCCTAGGGAGGACTAGCGGGTTCCAAGAGACCCAGTACTTC
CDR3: CASSLGRTSGFQETQYF

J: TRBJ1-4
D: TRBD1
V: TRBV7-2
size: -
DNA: TGTGCCAGCAGCCGCCCCGGGACAGGCGATGAAAAACTGTTTTTT
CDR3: CASSRPGTGDEKLFF

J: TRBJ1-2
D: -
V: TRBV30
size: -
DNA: TGTGCCTGGAGCCCCGCAGGGTACGGCTACACCTTC
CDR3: CAWSPAGYGYTF

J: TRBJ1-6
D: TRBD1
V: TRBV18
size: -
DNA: TGTGCCAGCTCACCATCGACCAGGGGGGCTAATTCACCCCTCCACTTT
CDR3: CASSPSTRGANSPLHF

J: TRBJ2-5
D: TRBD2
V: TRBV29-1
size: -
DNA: TGCAGCGTCGTCCCGGGAGGTGGGGAGACCCAGTACTTC
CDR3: CSVVPGGGETQYF

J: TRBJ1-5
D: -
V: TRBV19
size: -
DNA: TGTGCCAGTGGGGGCCCCCAGCATTTT
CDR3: CASGGPQHF